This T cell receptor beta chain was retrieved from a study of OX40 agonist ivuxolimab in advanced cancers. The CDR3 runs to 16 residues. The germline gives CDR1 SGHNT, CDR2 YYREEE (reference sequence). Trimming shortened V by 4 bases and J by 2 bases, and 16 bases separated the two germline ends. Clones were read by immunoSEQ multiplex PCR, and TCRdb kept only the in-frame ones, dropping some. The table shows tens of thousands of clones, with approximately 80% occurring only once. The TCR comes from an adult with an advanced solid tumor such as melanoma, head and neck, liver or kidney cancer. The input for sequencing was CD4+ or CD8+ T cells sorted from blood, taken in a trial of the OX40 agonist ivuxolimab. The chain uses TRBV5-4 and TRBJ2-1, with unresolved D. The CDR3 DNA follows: TGTGCCAGCAGCCAAGGTACTGGAATTCCCTACAATGAGCAGTTCTTC. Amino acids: CASSQGTGIPYNEQFF.